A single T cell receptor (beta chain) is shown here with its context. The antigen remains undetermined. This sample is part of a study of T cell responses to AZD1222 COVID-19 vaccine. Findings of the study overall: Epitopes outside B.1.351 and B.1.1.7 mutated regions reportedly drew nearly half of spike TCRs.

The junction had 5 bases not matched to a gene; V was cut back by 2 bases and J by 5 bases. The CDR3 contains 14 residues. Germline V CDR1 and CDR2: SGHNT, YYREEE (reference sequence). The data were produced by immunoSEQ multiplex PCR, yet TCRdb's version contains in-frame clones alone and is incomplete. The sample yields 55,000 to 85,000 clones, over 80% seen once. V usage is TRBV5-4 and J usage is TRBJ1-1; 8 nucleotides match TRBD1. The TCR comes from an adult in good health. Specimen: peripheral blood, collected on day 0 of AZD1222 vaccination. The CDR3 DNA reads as TGTGCCAGCAGCTTCGACAGGGGCGCAACTGAAGCTTTCTTT. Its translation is CASSFDRGATEAFF.